This paragraph reports one T cell receptor beta chain. This table comes from immunoSEQ multiplex PCR, and its TCRdb copy is limited to in-frame clones, with some not included. The table lists 180,000 or so clones, roughly 88% of them singletons. These data are taken from a study of blood T cell repertoires in COVID-19. Germline-derived CDR1 and CDR2 are SNHLY and FYNNEI. The V and J ends lost 4 bases and 5 bases respectively, with 13 bases between them. This CDR3 has 14 residues. This clonotype was sampled from a woman in her twenties or thirties with acute or convalescent COVID-19. The rearrangement uses TRBV2 and TRBJ2-3, with D perhaps matching TRBD2 (5 bases). Specimen: peripheral blood. The CDR3 DNA reads as TGTGCCAGCAGTGTGTCGAGTGGAGGAGATACGCAGTATTTT. It yields the protein CASSVSSGGDTQYF.